A single sample is the source of the 32 T cell receptor beta chains below, sequenced in a study of vaccination and CD4 T cells after COVID-19. For these TCRs, the target antigens are not known. CD4+ T cells that had been cultured provided DNA sequenced with the Oncomine TCR Beta short-read assay. TCRdb recomputed calls from the PCR reads with MiXCR, one row per CDR3 protein. The table has about 6,600 distinct CDR3 sequences, less than 20% seen once; the top ten hold more than 20%. Treatment described: roughly 10-day PBMC culture with coronavirus spike peptide pools or control peptides (ViraFEST assay). Material for sequencing was CD4+ T cells from blood, cultured in vitro. All receptors come from a human donor who had recovered from COVID-19.

In its sample, this clonotype was seen a few times. J is TRBJ1-4 and V is TRBV11-1; tentative D call: TRBD1 (6 bases). CDR3 length equals 14 residues. Trimming left V 4 bases short and J 2 bases short, with 8 bases between. Per germline, CDR1 SGHAT and CDR2 FQDESV (reference sequence). The CDR3 region has the DNA TGTGCCAGCAGCTCAGGGGTGACTAATGAAAAACTGTTTTTT. Its translation is CASSSGVTNEKLFF.

This clonotype was counted only a few times. The genes are TRBV5-4 and TRBJ2-3; 9 bases fit TRBD2. V trimming: 4 bases; J trimming: 0 bases; junction bases outside the gene matches: 6. Germline V gene sequence: CDR1 SGHNT, CDR2 YYREEE (reference sequence). The CDR3 spans 16 residues. Here the CDR3 reads CASSKNLAGSTDTQYF. The CDR3 nucleotides are TGTGCCAGCAGCAAGAATCTAGCGGGGAGCACAGATACGCAGTATTTT.

The rearrangement joins TRBV5-1 to TRBJ1-3, with a tentative D call TRBD1 (5 bases). CDR1 and CDR2 from the germline V gene are SGHRS and YFSETQ. Trimming pared 3 bases from V and 3 bases from J, leaving 13 bases between. The CDR3 runs to 15 residues. For the CDR3, the DNA is TGCGCCAGCAGCTCGCAGGGAATTAGTGGAAACACCATATATTTT. Protein product: CASSSQGISGNTIYF.

The genes are TRBV7-2 and TRBJ1-5; 7 bases match TRBD1. The germline V gene has CDR1 SGHTA and CDR2 FQGNSA. The J segment lost 9 bases and the V segment lost 1 base, leaving 6 bases of the junction unmatched. This CDR3 spans 14 amino acids. CDR3 region: CASSLDRGVGPQHF. As DNA, the CDR3 is TGTGCCAGCAGCTTAGACAGGGGAGTTGGGCCCCAGCATTTT. The variable domain in full, completed from reference TRBV7-2 and TRBJ1-5, reads GAGVSQSPSNKVTEKGKDVELRCDPISGHTALYWYRQSLGQGLEFLIYFQGNSAPDKSGLPSDRFSAERTGGSVSTLTIQRTQQEDSAVYLCASSLDRGVGPQHFGDGTRLSIL.

This sequence joins TRBV7-2 and TRBJ1-3; 8 bases line up with TRBD1. J was trimmed by 8 bases and V by 3 bases; bases with no gene match: 9. This CDR3 has 15 residues. CDR1 and CDR2 (germline): SGHTA, FQGNSA. CDR3 DNA sequence: TGTGCCAGCAGCTTCCGGACAGGGACTGGGGACACCATATATTTT. This encodes CASSFRTGTGDTIYF.

This clonotype occurred a few times. The chain has TRBV6-1 and TRBJ2-6; 9 bases are a match to TRBD1. This CDR3 region has 16 residues. Germline CDR1 reads MNHNS; CDR2 reads SASEGT. Trimming took 6 bases from V and 4 from J; bases not matched to a gene: 7. The CDR3 reads CASSGTGTGGANVLTF. The CDR3 region has the DNA TGTGCCAGCAGCGGGACAGGGACGGGAGGGGCCAACGTCCTGACTTTC.

In this sample, this clonotype is medium-sized. This sequence joins TRBV7-9 and TRBJ2-3; D is undetermined. Trimming left V 5 bases short and J 2 bases short, with 8 bases between. Germline CDR1 reads SEHNR; CDR2 reads FQNEAQ (reference sequence). The CDR3 has 13 residues. CDR3 sequence reads: CASSLQPTDTQYF. The CDR3 DNA reads as TGTGCCAGCAGCCTTCAGCCCACAGATACGCAGTATTTT.

This clonotype has a handful of counts. V gene TRBV5-4 combines with J gene TRBJ1-2; no clear D gene. This CDR3 is 13 amino acids long. Germline loops: CDR1 SGHNT, CDR2 YYREEE (reference sequence). Between the trimmed V and J ends, which lost 1 base and 6 bases, there was a span of 10 bases. CDR3 loop: CASSLTPTDGYTF. The DNA for the CDR3 is TGTGCCAGCAGCTTGACGCCGACGGATGGCTACACCTTC.

The chain links TRBV30 to TRBJ2-3; D is uncertain. From germline, CDR1 is GTSNPN and CDR2 SVGIG (reference sequence). V was shortened by 0 bases and J by 1 base, with 8 bases between the two germline ends. CDR3 length: 14 residues. CDR3 residues: CAWSVTRGTDTQYF. DNA for the CDR3: TGTGCCTGGAGTGTCACCCGTGGCACAGATACGCAGTATTTT.

This clonotype showed up just a few times. V and J are TRBV2 and TRBJ2-1, with D perhaps TRBD2 (6 bases). The CDR3 is 15 residues long. The V end lost 6 bases, the J end lost 4 bases, and 16 bases lay between the germline ends. Germline CDR1 and CDR2: SNHLY and FYNNEI. The CDR3 protein is CASRSRSAGYNEQFF. CDR3 bases: TGTGCCAGCAGGTCCCGGTCTGCGGGGTACAATGAGCAGTTCTTC.

This clonotype qualifies as medium-sized (0.01 to 0.1%). The rearrangement links TRBV7-9 to TRBJ1-1; maybe TRBD1 (6 bases). V lost 2 bases to trimming and J lost 1 base, with 11 bases between them. Germline V gene lookup returns CDR1 SEHNR and CDR2 FQNEAQ (reference sequence). This CDR3 contains 15 residues. CDR3 region: CASSLRPGENTEAFF. The CDR3 DNA reads as TGTGCCAGCAGCTTAAGGCCAGGGGAGAACACTGAAGCTTTCTTT.

This clonotype has more than one count but fewer than ten. The chain joins TRBV29-1 to TRBJ1-1; unclear D gene. The V gene's germline CDR1 is SQVTM and CDR2 ANQGSEA. The V and J ends lost 6 bases and 1 base respectively, with 12 bases between them. The CDR3 contains 13 residues. The CDR3 DNA is TGCAGCGTCCGGAGAGGAGGGAACACTGAAGCTTTCTTT. It yields the protein CSVRRGGNTEAFF.

The chain joins TRBV25-1 to TRBJ1-6; perhaps TRBD1 as D (6 bases). The CDR3 sequence is 14 residues long. V lost 11 bases, J lost 12 bases, and 23 bases lay in between. CDR1 is MGHDK and CDR2 is SYGVNS in the germline V gene. This CDR3 reads CASRRGAEFEPLHF. As DNA, the CDR3 is TGTGCCTCCAGGCGGGGGGCAGAATTTGAACCCCTCCACTTT.

This clonotype is deemed medium-sized. The chain couples TRBV6-1 to TRBJ1-1; D is unclear. Germline loops: CDR1 MNHNS, CDR2 SASEGT. V was cut by 7 bases and J by 4 bases, with 16 bases left in between. The CDR3 loop spans 14 amino acids. This CDR3 reads CASIGPGATTEAFF. The CDR3 DNA reads as TGTGCCAGCATCGGGCCCGGCGCGACCACTGAAGCTTTCTTT.

This clonotype is medium-sized in the sample. A junction boundary mismatches the germline segment, possibly from a read error. This sequence joins TRBV7-9 and TRBJ2-3; possibly TRBD2 for D (6 bases). This CDR3 comprises 9 residues. Germline CDR1 is SEHNR and CDR2 is FQNEAQ (reference sequence). This chain's CDR3 is CASSLERDF. The CDR3 bases are TGTGCCAGCAGCTTAGAGCGGGATTTT.

This clonotype has just a few counts. This chain connects TRBV28 to TRBJ1-5, with D possibly being TRBD1 (5 bases). Germline V gene lookup returns CDR1 MDHEN and CDR2 SYDVKM. Trimming removed 6 bases at V and 0 bases at J, with 12 bases between. The CDR3 is 15 amino acids. CDR3 bases: TGTGCCAGCAGCTCTCCCAGGGTTAGCAATCAGCCCCAGCATTTT. Residues: CASSSPRVSNQPQHF.

This clonotype is classed as medium-sized (0.01 to 0.1%). The genes are TRBV11-3 and TRBJ1-1; 7 bases map to TRBD1. Germline V lookup: CDR1 SGHNT, CDR2 YENEEA. With V trimmed by 5 bases and J by 2 bases, 8 bases remained unmatched. The CDR3 loop spans 15 amino acids. CDR3 sequence reads: CASSPPDRTNTEAFF. As DNA, the CDR3 is TGTGCCAGCAGCCCCCCGGACAGGACAAACACTGAAGCTTTCTTT.

This clonotype is judged medium-sized. V gene TRBV15 combines with J gene TRBJ1-3; no clear D. Germline-derived CDR1 and CDR2 are LNHNV and YYDKDF (reference sequence). The CDR3 has 13 amino acids. V was trimmed by 1 base and J by 8 bases, leaving 9 bases between them. DNA for the CDR3: TGTGCCACCAGCAGAGCTAGGGTGGACACCATATATTTT. It encodes CATSRARVDTIYF.

This clonotype rates as medium-sized. The rearrangement joins TRBV7-9 to TRBJ1-1, with D possibly matching TRBD1 (5 bases). The CDR3 has 15 amino acids. Looked up from germline, CDR1 is SEHNR and CDR2 is FQNEAQ (reference sequence). The V and J ends lost 6 bases and 5 bases respectively, with 19 bases between them. CDR3 loop: CASRGTGAEQTEAFF. DNA of the CDR3: TGTGCCAGCAGAGGAACAGGAGCTGAACAAACTGAAGCTTTCTTT. Looking up the rest from reference TRBV7-9 and TRBJ1-1 gives the full variable domain: DTGVSQNPRHKITKRGQNVTFRCDPISEHNRLYWYRQTLGQGPEFLTYFQNEAQLEKSRLLSDRFSAERPKGSFSTLEIQRTEQGDSAMYLCASRGTGAEQTEAFFGQGTRLTVV.

This clonotype showed up just once. The chain recombines TRBV30 with TRBJ2-1; D uncertain. The V end lost 7 bases, the J end lost 7 bases, and 14 bases lay between the germline ends. This CDR3 region has 12 residues. From germline, CDR1 is GTSNPN and CDR2 SVGIG (reference sequence). CDR3 sequence (DNA): TGTGCCTACCTCGCCGGTAGGAATGAGCAGTTCTTC. Translation gives CAYLAGRNEQFF. Together with reference TRBV30 and TRBJ2-1, the CDR3 gives the full variable domain: SQTIHQWPATLVQPVGSPLSLECTVEGTSNPNLYWYRQAAGRGLQLLFYSVGIGQISSEVPQNLSASRPQDRQFILSSKKLLLSDSGFYLCAYLAGRNEQFFGPGTRLTVL.

This clonotype has a handful of counts. The chain carries TRBV6-5 and TRBJ1-2; 10 positions match TRBD1. This CDR3 region has 14 residues. V gave up 4 bases and J gave up 5 bases; unmatched junction bases: 4. Per germline, CDR1 MNHEY and CDR2 SVGAGI. CDR3: CASSFRDRGYGYTF. The CDR3 DNA is TGTGCCAGCAGTTTTCGGGACAGGGGATATGGCTACACCTTC.

Concerning this clonotype itself: A clone one base away is much larger, so this may be a read error. CDR3 bases: TGTGCCAGCAGTGCCCGACAGGGGATCTATGGCTACACCTTC. It encodes CASSARQGIYGYTF. The chain couples TRBV27 to TRBJ1-2; TRBD1 matches at 8 bases. V lost 5 bases and J lost 4; bases outside the gene matches: 6. CDR1 and CDR2 from the germline V gene are MNHEY and SMNVEV (reference sequence). The CDR3 totals 14 residues.

This clonotype is medium-sized in the sample. The chain is built from TRBV10-3 and TRBJ2-1, with 8 bases aligning to TRBD2. The CDR3 runs 16 residues. Looked up from germline, CDR1 is ENHRY and CDR2 is SYGVKD. Losses at the gene ends were 3 bases for V and 4 bases for J; bases not matched to a gene: 8. Here the CDR3 reads CAISEVRGATYNEQFF. The DNA for the CDR3 is TGTGCCATCAGTGAAGTGCGGGGGGCGACATACAATGAGCAGTTCTTC.

This chain connects TRBV7-8 to TRBJ2-7, with 7 bases fitting TRBD2. The CDR3 has 16 amino acids. CDR1 is SGHVS and CDR2 is FQNEAQ in the germline V gene. Trimming removed 2 bases from V and 0 bases from J; junction bases left unmatched: 7. The CDR3 region has the DNA TGTGCCAGCAGCTTATTTGCGGGGGTCTCCTCCTACGAGCAGTACTTC. Amino acids: CASSLFAGVSSYEQYF.

This chain links TRBV20-1 with TRBJ1-3; 7 bases fit TRBD1. CDR1 and CDR2 (germline): DFQATT, SNEGSKA (reference sequence). V lost 6 bases, J lost 3 bases, and 5 bases stayed unmatched. The length of the CDR3 is 13 residues. CDR3 region: CSALWDSGNTIYF. The CDR3 region has the DNA TGCAGTGCCTTATGGGACAGTGGAAACACCATATATTTT.

V and J are TRBV2 and TRBJ2-7, with TRBD1 identical over 10 bases. Germline values: CDR1 SNHLY, CDR2 FYNNEI. This CDR3 has 14 residues. V dropped 4 bases and J dropped 6; count of bases not matched to a gene: 6. The DNA of the CDR3 is TGTGCCAGCAGTGTGGAGACAGGGGGCGGCGAGCAGTACTTC. Its protein product is CASSVETGGGEQYF.

This chain uses TRBV6-4 with TRBJ2-1, with 8 bases aligning to TRBD2. CDR3 length: 15 amino acids. Losses at the gene ends were 4 bases for V and 7 bases for J; bases not matched to a gene: 9. Looked up from germline, CDR1 is MRHNA and CDR2 is SNTAGT. DNA of the CDR3: TGTGCCAGCAGTGTCGAAGCGGGAGCTAGAAATGAGCAGTTCTTC. Translating gives CASSVEAGARNEQFF.

This clonotype was seen a few times. The rearrangement links TRBV2 to TRBJ1-1; maybe TRBD1 (5 bases). The germline V gene has CDR1 SNHLY and CDR2 FYNNEI. The CDR3 consists of 14 residues. Trimming took off 1 base at V and 4 bases at J, with 10 bases between the two ends. CDR3 loop: CASSEVERGTEAFF. Written as DNA, the CDR3 is TGTGCCAGCAGTGAAGTTGAGAGGGGCACTGAAGCTTTCTTT.

V gene TRBV11-2 combines with J gene TRBJ2-3, with TRBD2 as a possible D gene (5 bases). Germline V lookup: CDR1 SGHAT, CDR2 FQNNGV. V lost 2 bases and J lost 5, with 11 bases in between. The CDR3 has 14 amino acids. The chain's CDR3 is CASSLFGKKDTQYF. The CDR3 bases are TGTGCCAGCAGCTTATTCGGGAAGAAAGATACGCAGTATTTT. Full variable domain (missing parts from reference TRBV11-2 and TRBJ2-3): EAGVAQSPRYKIIEKRQSVAFWCNPISGHATLYWYQQILGQGPKLLIQFQNNGVVDDSQLPKDRFSAERLKGVDSTLKIQPAKLEDSAVYLCASSLFGKKDTQYFGPGTRLTVL.

The V call is TRBV7-2, the J call TRBJ1-1; D is unresolved. The CDR3 runs 14 residues. Trimming took 5 bases from V and 1 from J, leaving 11 bases between them. Germline lookup yields CDR1 SGHTA and CDR2 FQGNSA. CDR3 sequence (DNA): TGTGCCAGCAGCCTAATTCTGGGGAACACTGAAGCTTTCTTT. Protein product: CASSLILGNTEAFF.

This clonotype was observed a few times. The gene calls are TRBV28 and TRBJ1-1; maybe TRBD1 (6 bases). The CDR3 is 15 residues long. V was clipped by 2 bases and J by 2 bases, with 12 bases between them. Germline CDR1 reads MDHEN; CDR2 reads SYDVKM. CDR3 sequence reads: CASSLEGVENTEAFF. The CDR3, as DNA: TGTGCCAGCAGTTTAGAGGGGGTCGAAAACACTGAAGCTTTCTTT.

By share, this clonotype counts as large. This chain links TRBV5-8 with TRBJ1-1; D is unresolved. CDR3 length equals 15 residues. Germline lookup yields CDR1 SGHTS and CDR2 YDEGEE. V lost 0 bases and J 1 base, leaving 10 bases between the germline ends. The CDR3 is CASSLVPPPNTEAFF. The DNA of the CDR3 is TGTGCCAGCAGCTTGGTCCCACCCCCGAACACTGAAGCTTTCTTT.